The 27 T cell receptor beta chains in this list originate from one sample, sequenced in a study of PD-1 blockade in classical Hodgkin lymphoma (dated by TCRdb to the early 2020s). The method behind the library was the immunoSEQ multiplex PCR assay. Entries here come from immuneACCESS through TCRdb and include only in-frame sequences with V and J called. Some clones fail to appear in such tables; in the studies checked, an unresolved V gene covers under half of the shortfall, and the cause of the remainder is unknown. This sample comprises about 30,000 clones, approximately 70% of them detected only once. The ten top clones hold approximately 4.3% of the sample. This specimen's time point label, interpreted: cycle 2 day 1 (C2D1) of nivolumab. Relapse after autologous stem cell transplantation had occurred in all trial patients, and cohorts A, B and C were distinguished by prior brentuximab vedotin exposure.

The material was peripheral blood mononuclear cells (PBMCs), obtained before the second cycle of nivolumab. These receptors were collected from a human donor with classical Hodgkin lymphoma.

This clone turned up a few times. This sequence joins TRBV30 and TRBJ2-5; a weak D match, TRBD2 (6 bases). The CDR3 is made up of 15 amino acids. Germline V CDR1 and CDR2: GTSNPN, SVGIG (reference sequence). The V gene lost 3 bases and the J gene lost 4 bases, with 18 bases spanning the gap. The CDR3 loop reads CAWSETATSRETQYF. As DNA, the CDR3 is TGTGCCTGGAGCGAAACCGCGACTAGTCGAGAGACCCAGTACTTC.

CDR3 residues: CASSLDKSGGSYGYTF. DNA for the CDR3: TGTGCCAGCAGCTTAGACAAATCAGGGGGAAGTTATGGCTACACCTTC. The chain links TRBV7-2 to TRBJ1-2, with 7 positions matching TRBD1. The ends lost 1 base at V and 5 bases at J; junction bases unmatched: 10. From germline, CDR1 is SGHTA and CDR2 FQGNSA. This CDR3 comprises 16 residues.

This chain joins TRBV28 and TRBJ1-6, with a tentative D call TRBD1 (5 bases). From germline, CDR1 is MDHEN and CDR2 SYDVKM. The CDR3 consists of 16 residues. Trimming pared 5 bases from V and 9 bases from J, leaving 20 bases between. CDR3 residues: CASSLMGQGMGSPLHF. As DNA, the CDR3 is TGTGCCAGCAGTCTCATGGGGCAGGGAATGGGTTCACCCCTCCACTTT.

The rearrangement uses TRBV4-1 and TRBJ2-2; D gene uncertain. The CDR3 is 14 amino acids. Germline loops: CDR1 MGHRA, CDR2 YSYEKL. V was clipped by 2 bases and J by 4 bases, with 8 bases between them. The CDR3 loop is CASSQLSGTGELFF. Written as DNA, the CDR3 is TGCGCCAGCAGCCAATTATCGGGCACCGGGGAGCTGTTTTTT.

Written as DNA, the CDR3 is TGCGCCAGCAGCCCACTCCCCAGCTCCTACGAGCAGTACTTC. Encoded protein: CASSPLPSSYEQYF. This sequence joins TRBV5-1 and TRBJ2-7; D gene unclear. This CDR3 is built from 14 residues. Trimming left V 4 bases short and J 0 bases short, with 11 bases between. Per the germline V gene, CDR1 is SGHRS and CDR2 is YFSETQ.

V gene TRBV5-1 combines with J gene TRBJ2-5; TRBD2 agrees at 8 bases. The CDR3 is 16 amino acids. Germline CDR1 SGHRS, CDR2 YFSETQ. The V segment lost 7 bases and the J segment 7 bases; nucleotides outside the gene matches: 18. CDR3 sequence reads: CASVPFLSGSLGTQYF. The CDR3 DNA sequence: TGCGCCAGCGTACCTTTTCTAAGCGGGAGTTTGGGGACCCAGTACTTC.

The genes are TRBV19 and TRBJ2-7; D is possibly TRBD1 (6 bases). CDR3 length: 16 amino acids. V shed 6 bases and J shed 6 bases, with 24 bases lying between them. Germline V gene sequence: CDR1 LNHDA, CDR2 SQIVND (reference sequence). The CDR3 nucleotides read TGTGCCAGTAGATCGGCAGCACTGGGGGCCTGGGGCGAGCAGTACTTC. Its protein is CASRSAALGAWGEQYF.

This rearrangement joins TRBV5-1 to TRBJ2-3; the match to TRBD2 covers 14 bases. CDR1 and CDR2 (germline): SGHRS, YFSETQ. V shed 0 bases, J shed 4 bases, and the junction held 4 bases outside the gene matches. The CDR3 is 17 residues long. CDR3 sequence: CASSLGGLAGGADTQYF. CDR3 DNA: TGCGCCAGCAGCTTGGGAGGACTAGCGGGGGGTGCAGATACGCAGTATTTT.

The rearrangement uses TRBV4-3 and TRBJ2-7, with D perhaps TRBD1 (5 bases). Deletions cut 0 bases from V and 0 bases from J, with 12 bases between. The CDR3 is 16 amino acids. Germline V gives CDR1 LGHNA, CDR2 YSLEER. CDR3 nucleotides: TGCGCCAGCAGCCAAGAGATACAGGTTGACTCCTACGAGCAGTACTTC. As protein: CASSQEIQVDSYEQYF.

The chain couples TRBV18 to TRBJ2-5; TRBD2 aligns across 12 bases. Germline V gene data show CDR1 as KGHSH and CDR2 as LQKENI. J lost 3 bases, V lost 3 bases, and 8 bases had no gene match. CDR3 length: 17 residues. The CDR3: CASSPPVWTSGEETQYF. In nucleotides, the CDR3 is TGTGCCAGCTCACCTCCGGTTTGGACTAGCGGGGAAGAGACCCAGTACTTC. The variable domain in full, with the rest retrieved from reference TRBV18 and TRBJ2-5, is NAGVMQNPRHLVRRRGQEARLRCSPMKGHSHVYWYRQLPEEGLKFMVYLQKENIIDESGMPKERFSAEFPKEGPSILRIQQVVRGDSAAYFCASSPPVWTSGEETQYFGPGTRLLVL.

The rearrangement uses TRBV27 and TRBJ2-7; perhaps TRBD2 as D (7 bases). V was pared by 6 bases and J by 1 base, with 16 bases between. Per germline, CDR1 MNHEY and CDR2 SMNVEV (reference sequence). The CDR3 has 15 residues. CDR3 residues: CASRPGGQRSYEQYF. CDR3 DNA sequence: TGTGCCAGCAGACCGGGAGGACAGAGATCCTACGAGCAGTACTTC.

The CDR3 DNA sequence: TGTGCCAGCAGCCAACTATTAGGGCAGAACTCCTACGAGCAGTACTTC. As protein: CASSQLLGQNSYEQYF. V and J are TRBV16 and TRBJ2-7, with no clear D. The CDR3 totals 16 residues. The V and J ends lost 2 bases and 0 bases respectively, with 14 bases between them. Looked up from germline, CDR1 is KGHSY and CDR2 is FQNENV.

J is TRBJ2-7 and V is TRBV27; tentatively, D is TRBD1 or TRBD2 (5 bases each). Germline loops: CDR1 MNHEY, CDR2 SMNVEV (reference sequence). This CDR3 region has 15 residues. The ends were cut back, 2 bases at V and 2 bases at J, with 13 bases in the middle. The CDR3 DNA follows: TGTGCCAGCAGTTTACCAGGGACGGCAACCTACGAGCAGTACTTC. Protein product: CASSLPGTATYEQYF.

The V and J genes are TRBV27 and TRBJ1-5; D is unresolved. Germline-derived CDR1 and CDR2 are MNHEY and SMNVEV (reference sequence). Trimming left V 2 bases short and J 0 bases short, with 8 bases between. This CDR3 contains 15 residues. CDR3 DNA sequence: TGTGCCAGCAGTTTAAGACGGATTAGCAATCAGCCCCAGCATTTT. It encodes CASSLRRISNQPQHF.

In its sample, this clone is medium-sized. The rearrangement joins TRBV28 to TRBJ2-1; D gene uncertain. The CDR3 is made up of 15 amino acids. Germline V gene lookup returns CDR1 MDHEN and CDR2 SYDVKM. V lost 2 bases and J 5 bases, leaving 13 bases between the germline ends. CDR3 bases: TGTGCCAGCAGTTTAGGGCTAGGCCGTGACAATGAGCAGTTCTTC. This sequence encodes CASSLGLGRDNEQFF. Complete variable domain (other parts from reference TRBV28 and TRBJ2-1): DVKVTQSSRYLVKRTGEKVFLECVQDMDHENMFWYRQDPGLGLRLIYFSYDVKMKEKGDIPEGYSVSREKKERFSLILESASTNQTSMYLCASSLGLGRDNEQFFGPGTRLTVL.

The rearrangement links TRBV19 to TRBJ1-1, with D maybe TRBD1 (5 bases). Germline V lookup: CDR1 LNHDA, CDR2 SQIVND (reference sequence). The CDR3 is made up of 15 amino acids. The V end lost 4 bases, the J end lost 0 bases, and 12 bases lay between the germline ends. For the CDR3, the DNA is TGTGCCAGTAGTACAGGGAGCCCCTTGAACACTGAAGCTTTCTTT. This codes for CASSTGSPLNTEAFF.

The V gene is TRBV7-9, the J gene TRBJ1-1; the D is unclear. V was clipped by 3 bases and J by 1 base, with 9 bases between them. The CDR3 covers 14 residues. Germline-derived CDR1 and CDR2 are SEHNR and FQNEAQ (reference sequence). The CDR3 region is CASSFRQPNTEAFF. CDR3 coding DNA: TGTGCCAGCAGCTTTAGGCAGCCGAACACTGAAGCTTTCTTT.

The V gene is TRBV19, the J gene TRBJ2-1, with a weak D call TRBD1 (6 bases). This CDR3 contains 15 residues. Between the trimmed V and J ends, which lost 3 bases and 2 bases, there was a span of 11 bases. The germline CDR1 and CDR2 sequences are LNHDA and SQIVND (reference sequence). The CDR3 reads CASSMTGGTYNEQFF. CDR3 DNA: TGTGCCAGTAGTATGACAGGAGGAACCTACAATGAGCAGTTCTTC. Looking up the rest from reference TRBV19 and TRBJ2-1 gives the full variable domain: DGGITQSPKYLFRKEGQNVTLSCEQNLNHDAMYWYRQDPGQGLRLIYYSQIVNDFQKGDIAEGYSVSREKKESFPLTVTSAQKNPTAFYLCASSMTGGTYNEQFFGPGTRLTVL.

With regard to this clone: At the DNA level, this CDR3 is encoded by other sequences in the same sample as well. The gene calls are TRBV5-4 and TRBJ2-7; tentatively, D is TRBD1 (5 bases). Trimming cost V 0 bases and J 1 base, with 11 bases left between them. The CDR3 runs to 15 residues. Germline V lookup: CDR1 SGHNT, CDR2 YYREEE (reference sequence). This CDR3 is CASSLGRGQSYEQYF. The DNA for the CDR3 is TGTGCCAGCAGCTTGGGTAGGGGCCAATCCTACGAGCAGTACTTC.

The rearrangement uses TRBV7-8 and TRBJ2-1; D not certain. V was pared by 4 bases and J by 9 bases, with 13 bases between. From germline, CDR1 is SGHVS and CDR2 FQNEAQ. The CDR3 spans 13 residues. Here the CDR3 reads CASSYNPVGEQFF. In nucleotides, the CDR3 is TGTGCCAGCAGCTATAACCCGGTGGGTGAGCAGTTCTTC.

The rearrangement links TRBV7-7 to TRBJ2-7, with D maybe TRBD1 (7 bases). Trimming removed 5 bases at V and 8 bases at J, with 16 bases between. CDR1 and CDR2 from the germline V gene are SSHAT and FNYEAQ (reference sequence). The CDR3 consists of 13 residues. The CDR3 here is CASSPLAGGKQYF. The CDR3 DNA is TGTGCCAGCAGCCCCCTGGCAGGGGGGAAGCAGTACTTC.

The chain is built from TRBV11-2 and TRBJ2-7; D is possibly TRBD2 (6 bases). CDR1 and CDR2 (germline): SGHAT, FQNNGV. The V gene lost 5 bases and the J gene lost 1 base, with 15 bases spanning the gap. The CDR3 runs to 15 residues. The CDR3 region is CASSPSGLSSYEQYF. CDR3 nucleotide sequence: TGTGCCAGCAGCCCCAGCGGGCTCTCTTCCTACGAGCAGTACTTC.

This clone occurred once. CDR3 coding DNA: TGTGCTAGTGGTTTGGTCTGGACAGGGGGTCAAGAGACCCAGTACTTC. This gives the protein CASGLVWTGGQETQYF. The chain carries TRBV12-5 and TRBJ2-5; 10 bases map to TRBD1. Germline CDR1 and CDR2: LGHNT and FRNRAP. CDR3 length equals 16 residues. V dropped 0 bases and J dropped 2; count of bases not matched to a gene: 3.

The chain links TRBV6-5 to TRBJ2-1; perhaps TRBD1 as D (6 bases). The germline CDR1 and CDR2 sequences are MNHEY and SVGAGI. The CDR3 covers 14 residues. V was clipped by 6 bases and J by 12 bases, with 21 bases between them. Here the CDR3 DNA reads TGTGCCAGCAGCGTAGGGGGACCCCTTTCAGGGCAGTTCTTC. Amino acid sequence: CASSVGGPLSGQFF.

By share, this clone ranks as medium-sized. The chain joins TRBV30 to TRBJ1-3, with D perhaps TRBD1 (5 bases). The V gene's germline CDR1 is GTSNPN and CDR2 SVGIG (reference sequence). Trimming cost V 4 bases and J 0 bases, with 10 bases left between them. The CDR3 sequence is 14 residues long. The CDR3 is CAWNRDSSGNTIYF. CDR3 nucleotide sequence: TGTGCCTGGAACAGAGACAGCTCTGGAAACACCATATATTTT. Together with reference TRBV30 and TRBJ1-3, the CDR3 gives the full variable domain: SQTIHQWPATLVQPVGSPLSLECTVEGTSNPNLYWYRQAAGRGLQLLFYSVGIGQISSEVPQNLSASRPQDRQFILSSKKLLLSDSGFYLCAWNRDSSGNTIYFGEGSWLTVV.

This clone showed up just once. The CDR3: CASKERGSYEQYF. CDR3 coding DNA: TGTGCCAGTAAAGAAAGGGGGTCCTACGAGCAGTACTTC. The rearrangement uses TRBV19 and TRBJ2-7, with a weak D call TRBD1 (6 bases). With 7 bases removed from V and 1 base from J, the gap between germline ends came to 11 bases. Germline V gives CDR1 LNHDA, CDR2 SQIVND (reference sequence). The CDR3 is 13 amino acids.

The genes are TRBV4-2 and TRBJ1-1, with unresolved D. The ends were cut back, 1 base at V and 4 bases at J, with 16 bases in the middle. This CDR3 has 16 amino acids. Per germline, CDR1 LGHNA and CDR2 YNFKEQ. In DNA, the CDR3 is TGTGCCAGCAGCCAAGCTCTCGGCCAGGAGGGCACTGAAGCTTTCTTT. This gives the protein CASSQALGQEGTEAFF.